These 23 T cell receptor beta chains were sequenced from one sample in a study of OX40 agonist ivuxolimab in advanced cancers. Repertoires were generated with immunoSEQ multiplex PCR, while TCRdb's copy carries only in-frame clones and drops some. The data hold some 98,000 clones, with roughly 87% observed a single time. This specimen was CD4+ or CD8+ T cells sorted from blood, taken in a trial of the OX40 agonist ivuxolimab. These receptors were obtained from an adult with an advanced solid tumor such as melanoma, head and neck, liver or kidney cancer.

The V call is TRBV18, the J call TRBJ1-5, with D uncertain. Trimming shortened V by 2 bases and J by 3 bases, and 8 bases separated the two germline ends. Per the germline V gene, CDR1 is KGHSH and CDR2 is LQKENI. This CDR3 has 14 residues. The CDR3 DNA is TGTGCCAGCTCACCAGCGAGGTTCAATCAGCCCCAGCATTTT. Its protein is CASSPARFNQPQHF. Full variable domain (remainder filled in from reference TRBV18 and TRBJ1-5): NAGVMQNPRHLVRRRGQEARLRCSPMKGHSHVYWYRQLPEEGLKFMVYLQKENIIDESGMPKERFSAEFPKEGPSILRIQQVVRGDSAAYFCASSPARFNQPQHFGDGTRLSIL.

This rearrangement joins TRBV6-6 to TRBJ2-5; no clear D. The J call may be wrong; the DNA end is better matched by TRBJ2-7. This CDR3 contains 12 residues. Germline assignment: CDR1 MNHNY and CDR2 SVGAGI (reference sequence). The CDR3 reads CASSLGGYEQYF. CDR3 sequence (DNA): TGTGCCAGCAGCCTCGGTGGATACGAGCAGTACTTC.

The rearrangement uses TRBV7-2 and TRBJ2-7; TRBD1 might be the D (6 bases). Trimming took 4 bases from V and 3 from J, leaving 10 bases between them. Germline assignment: CDR1 SGHTA and CDR2 FQGNSA. This CDR3 has 13 amino acids. CDR3: CASSSDRNYEQYF. The CDR3 DNA is TGTGCCAGCAGCTCGGACAGAAACTACGAGCAGTACTTC.

This clone has a single count. The rearrangement joins TRBV18 to TRBJ2-5; 12 positions agree with TRBD2. The V segment lost 3 bases and the J segment 7 bases; nucleotides outside the gene matches: 9. The length of the CDR3 is 16 residues. Germline V gives CDR1 KGHSH, CDR2 LQKENI. In nucleotides, the CDR3 is TGTGCCAGCTCACCTCTAGCGGGGGGGACCGCACCGACCCAGTACTTC. Its protein product is CASSPLAGGTAPTQYF.

The J gene is TRBJ2-7, the V gene TRBV6-6; TRBD1 matches at 9 bases. V dropped 7 bases and J dropped 5; count of bases not matched to a gene: 3. The CDR3 totals 12 residues. Germline V lookup: CDR1 MNHNY, CDR2 SVGAGI (reference sequence). Here the CDR3 DNA reads TGTGCCAGCACGGACAGGGGCCACGAGCAGTACTTC. The encoded protein is CASTDRGHEQYF.

This clone was detected only once. The gene calls are TRBV29-1 and TRBJ2-2; 8 bases align to TRBD2. The junction had 4 bases not matched to a gene; V was cut back by 4 bases and J by 6 bases. In germline, CDR1 is SQVTM, CDR2 ANQGSEA. There are 13 residues in the CDR3. This chain's CDR3 is CSVVRGGAGELFF. CDR3 coding DNA: TGCAGCGTTGTTCGGGGGGGCGCCGGGGAGCTGTTTTTT.

The chain uses TRBV2 and TRBJ2-1; a possible D gene is TRBD2 (5 bases). The CDR3 sequence is 15 residues long. Trimming stripped 6 bases from V and 5 bases from J, with 17 bases between. The germline gives CDR1 SNHLY, CDR2 FYNNEI. The CDR3 region has the DNA TGTGCCAGCAGAACCTACTGGACTCAGAACAATGAGCAGTTCTTC. This codes for CASRTYWTQNNEQFF.

V usage is TRBV10-3 and J usage is TRBJ2-7, with TRBD1 as a possible D gene (5 bases). V dropped 3 bases and J dropped 5 bases, with 8 bases sitting between them. Per germline, CDR1 ENHRY and CDR2 SYGVKD. CDR3 length: 12 amino acids. CDR3 loop: CAISDLTDEQYF. In nucleotides, the CDR3 is TGTGCCATCAGTGATCTGACAGACGAGCAGTACTTC.

This clone was seen a handful of times. The rearrangement links TRBV2 to TRBJ1-6, with a possible D match to TRBD1 (6 bases). Germline V gene lookup returns CDR1 SNHLY and CDR2 FYNNEI. Trimming cost V 4 bases and J 7 bases, with 11 bases left between them. The CDR3 runs 14 residues. The CDR3, as DNA: TGTGCCAGCAGTGCAGGGGCGTTGAATTCACCCCTCCACTTT. As protein: CASSAGALNSPLHF.

Notes on this clone: Other nucleotide sequences from this sample produce the same CDR3. The chain carries TRBV11-2 and TRBJ1-2; 10 bases agree with TRBD1. Germline V gene sequence: CDR1 SGHAT, CDR2 FQNNGV. V was clipped by 5 bases and J by 2 bases; unmatched bases: 8. This CDR3 comprises 16 residues. CDR3 region: CASSDRTGQGNYGYTF. Here the CDR3 DNA reads TGTGCCAGCAGCGACCGAACGGGACAGGGGAACTATGGCTACACCTTC. The whole variable domain, filled in from reference TRBV11-2 and TRBJ1-2, reads EAGVAQSPRYKIIEKRQSVAFWCNPISGHATLYWYQQILGQGPKLLIQFQNNGVVDDSQLPKDRFSAERLKGVDSTLKIQPAKLEDSAVYLCASSDRTGQGNYGYTFGSGTRLTVV.

V and J are TRBV6-5 and TRBJ1-5, with D tentatively TRBD1 (5 bases). Germline lookup yields CDR1 MNHEY and CDR2 SVGAGI. The CDR3 runs 14 residues. With 5 bases removed from V and 4 bases from J, the gap between germline ends came to 12 bases. DNA of the CDR3: TGTGCCAGCAGTGAGAGTGGGGCTAATCAGCCCCAGCATTTT. Protein sequence: CASSESGANQPQHF.

This clone was seen more than once but under ten times. The chain joins TRBV25-1 to TRBJ1-4; D might be TRBD1 (5 bases). This CDR3 is 15 amino acids long. Germline CDR1 is MGHDK and CDR2 is SYGVNS. Trimming removed 3 bases at V and 7 bases at J, with 15 bases between. The CDR3 DNA follows: TGTGCCAGCAGTGATTTTCAGGGTGGTTTTGAAAAACTGTTTTTT. Translation gives CASSDFQGGFEKLFF. The full variable domain, with the rest looked up from reference TRBV25-1 and TRBJ1-4, is EADIYQTPRYLVIGTGKKITLECSQTMGHDKMYWYQQDPGMELHLIHYSYGVNSTEKGDLSSESTVSRIRTEHFPLTLESARPSHTSQYLCASSDFQGGFEKLFFGSGTQLSVL.

The chain is built from TRBV6-5 and TRBJ1-6; the D gene is possibly TRBD1 (6 bases). The CDR3 extends over 15 amino acids. CDR1 is MNHEY and CDR2 is SVGAGI in the germline V gene. Trimming pared 0 bases from V and 7 bases from J, leaving 10 bases between. CDR3 sequence: CASSYSWGLNSPLHF. The DNA for the CDR3 is TGTGCCAGCAGTTACTCGTGGGGGCTAAATTCACCCCTCCACTTT.

The chain employs TRBV6-4 and TRBJ1-1; possible D gene TRBD1, 6 bases. The germline V and J ends were trimmed by 6 bases and 0 bases, with 11 bases remaining between them. The V gene's germline CDR1 is MRHNA and CDR2 SNTAGT. CDR3 length: 14 residues. The CDR3 here is CASSQQGMNTEAFF. CDR3 DNA: TGTGCCAGCAGCCAACAGGGAATGAACACTGAAGCTTTCTTT.

The V gene is TRBV19, the J gene TRBJ2-1; the D gene is possibly TRBD2 (5 bases). The CDR3 has 16 residues. Trimming pared 4 bases from V and 7 bases from J, leaving 20 bases between. The V gene's germline CDR1 is LNHDA and CDR2 SQIVND (reference sequence). The CDR3 spells CASSTSILAMGNEQFF. In DNA, the CDR3 is TGTGCCAGTAGTACTAGCATTTTGGCCATGGGGAATGAGCAGTTCTTC.

This chain uses TRBV4-2 with TRBJ1-5; unclear D gene. This CDR3 region has 12 residues. CDR1 and CDR2 from the germline V gene are LGHNA and YNFKEQ. Trimming took 1 base from V and 8 from J, leaving 6 bases between them. The CDR3 region is CASSQVGEPQHF. The CDR3, as DNA: TGTGCCAGCAGCCAAGTGGGAGAGCCCCAGCATTTT.

In its sample, this clone was seen a few times. This chain links TRBV11-3 with TRBJ1-1; D gene unclear. Germline V CDR1 and CDR2: SGHNT, YENEEA. This CDR3 contains 13 residues. V lost 1 base and J 8 bases, leaving 11 bases between the germline ends. In DNA form, the CDR3 reads TGTGCCAGCAGCTTAGGGCTTACCCGAGAAGCTTTCTTT. The encoded protein is CASSLGLTREAFF.

V and J are TRBV5-1 and TRBJ2-2; D gene ambiguous. V lost 3 bases and J 2 bases, leaving 14 bases between the germline ends. CDR3 size: 16 residues. CDR1 is SGHRS and CDR2 is YFSETQ in the germline V gene. CDR3 nucleotide sequence: TGCGCCAGCAGCTCTACCGGGTCTTTAAACACCGGGGAGCTGTTTTTT. Protein sequence: CASSSTGSLNTGELFF.

CDR3 sequence reads: CASSSITGGLNTQYF. The CDR3 DNA is TGTGCCAGCAGCTCCATCACGGGGGGGCTAAATACGCAGTATTTT. V and J are TRBV7-8 and TRBJ2-3, with 8 nucleotides matching TRBD2. The CDR3 is made up of 15 amino acids. Losses at the gene ends were 4 bases for V and 7 bases for J; bases not matched to a gene: 10. Germline assignment: CDR1 SGHVS and CDR2 FQNEAQ.

V and J are TRBV2 and TRBJ1-2, with D tentatively TRBD1 (6 bases). V was trimmed by 8 bases and J by 4 bases, leaving 26 bases between them. The CDR3 covers 17 residues. Germline V gives CDR1 SNHLY, CDR2 FYNNEI. CDR3 bases: TGTGCCAGCTTAAGGGGGGGGACCCCACCAGCGGGCTATGGCTACACCTTC. Translated, it gives CASLRGGTPPAGYGYTF.

The chain combines TRBV19 with TRBJ2-1; unclear D gene. CDR1 is LNHDA and CDR2 is SQIVND in the germline V gene (reference sequence). V lost 3 bases and J lost 1, with 13 bases in between. CDR3 length equals 16 residues. The CDR3 sequence is CASSIHSPKSYNEQFF. As DNA, the CDR3 is TGTGCCAGTAGTATTCATTCACCCAAATCCTACAATGAGCAGTTCTTC.

The chain has TRBV5-1 and TRBJ2-3, with D possibly matching TRBD1 (5 bases). Germline V gene sequence: CDR1 SGHRS, CDR2 YFSETQ. V was shortened by 6 bases and J by 4 bases, with 15 bases between the two germline ends. The length of the CDR3 is 14 residues. CDR3: CASKRAGYADTQYF. CDR3 sequence (DNA): TGCGCCAGCAAGAGAGCAGGGTATGCAGATACGCAGTATTTT.

This clone has just one count. V is TRBV25-1 and J is TRBJ2-6; D gene uncertain. The germline V gene encodes CDR1 MGHDK and CDR2 SYGVNS. The CDR3 is made up of 14 amino acids. V gave up 5 bases and J gave up 1 base, with 6 bases separating them. CDR3 amino acids: CASSYGSGANVLTF. CDR3 nucleotide sequence: TGTGCCAGCAGTTATGGGTCTGGGGCCAACGTCCTGACTTTC.